This is a list of T cell receptor beta chains from one sample in a study of blood T cell repertoires in COVID-19. Profiled with immunoSEQ multiplex PCR; TCRdb holds only in-frame clones, not every one. The table includes around 100,000 clones, roughly 92% detected once. The specimen was peripheral blood. The receptors shown here come from a woman aged 45-65 years with COVID-19, enrolled during active disease. CDR3s include the opening cysteine and the closing phenylalanine or tryptophan. Each record gives: J gene, V gene, clone size, D gene, CDR3 DNA, CDR3 protein. A D gene is named only where the DNA matches it firmly. The size of a clone is reported for some rows only, either as once, few or many, or as a class for expanded clones.

J gene: TRBJ1-3; V gene: TRBV21-1; clone size: once; D gene: .; CDR3 DNA: TGTGCCAGCACCAAAATGCAGTCTCCAGGGTACCCTTTTATCTCTGGAAACACCATATATTTT; CDR3 protein: CASTKMQSPGYPFISGNTIYF
J gene: TRBJ1-4; V gene: TRBV19; clone size: .; D gene: TRBD1; CDR3 DNA: TGTGCCAGTACCGAAGACAGGGGGCGCAATGAAAAACTGTTTTTT; CDR3 protein: CASTEDRGRNEKLFF
J gene: TRBJ2-6; V gene: TRBV10-1; clone size: .; D gene: .; CDR3 DNA: TGCGCCAGCACCACAAAGAAACGTTACTCTGGGGCCAACGTCCTGACTTTC; CDR3 protein: CASTTKKRYSGANVLTF
J gene: TRBJ2-1; V gene: TRBV10-3; clone size: .; D gene: TRBD1; CDR3 DNA: TGTGCCATCAGTGGACAGGGTCGGATGGACAATGAGCAGTTCTTC; CDR3 protein: CAISGQGRMDNEQFF
J gene: TRBJ1-1; V gene: TRBV6-2/TRBV6-3; clone size: .; D gene: .; CDR3 DNA: TGTGCCAGCAGCCCCCGGTCCCCTGAAGCTTTCTTT; CDR3 protein: CASSPRSPEAFF
J gene: TRBJ2-3; V gene: TRBV3-1/TRBV3-2; clone size: .; D gene: .; CDR3 DNA: TGTGCCAGCAGAGGGGCAGATCGGACAGATACGCAGTATTTT; CDR3 protein: CASRGADRTDTQYF
J gene: TRBJ1-3; V gene: TRBV5-5; clone size: .; D gene: .; CDR3 DNA: TGTGCCAGCAGCTTCAATGGAAACACCATATATTTT; CDR3 protein: CASSFNGNTIYF
J gene: TRBJ2-1; V gene: TRBV7-3; clone size: .; D gene: TRBD2; CDR3 DNA: TGTGCCAGCAGCCGCCCAGGGCGGGGGGGTTCCCCCTACAATGAGCAGTTCTTC; CDR3 protein: CASSRPGRGGSPYNEQFF
J gene: TRBJ2-1; V gene: TRBV2; clone size: .; D gene: .; CDR3 DNA: TGTGCCAGCAGTCGCACCGGGGTGCGCAATGAGCAGTTCTTC; CDR3 protein: CASSRTGVRNEQFF
J gene: TRBJ2-3; V gene: TRBV2; clone size: .; D gene: TRBD2; CDR3 DNA: TGTGCCAGCGGGACTAGCGGGGTGAGGACGCAGTATTTT; CDR3 protein: CASGTSGVRTQYF
J gene: TRBJ2-1; V gene: TRBV5-1; clone size: .; D gene: TRBD1; CDR3 DNA: TGCGCCAGCAGCTTCCCACCGGGACAGGGGAGCAATGAGCAGTTCTTC; CDR3 protein: CASSFPPGQGSNEQFF
J gene: TRBJ2-4; V gene: TRBV25-1; clone size: .; D gene: .; CDR3 DNA: TGTGCCAGCAGTGATCCGGAGGTGGGCAAAAACATTCAGTACTTC; CDR3 protein: CASSDPEVGKNIQYF
J gene: TRBJ2-1; V gene: TRBV9; clone size: once; D gene: TRBD1; CDR3 DNA: TGTGCCAGCATGAAGACAGGGGATTTCGGGTTCGACAATGAGCAGTTCTTC; CDR3 protein: CASMKTGDFGFDNEQFF
J gene: TRBJ1-2; V gene: TRBV10-3; clone size: .; D gene: .; CDR3 DNA: TGTGCCATCTCGGGGGGGCAGTCCTATGGCTACACCTTC; CDR3 protein: CAISGGQSYGYTF
J gene: TRBJ1-1; V gene: TRBV19; clone size: .; D gene: TRBD1; CDR3 DNA: TGTGCCAGTCTACCGACAGGGGGGGTGACTGAAGCTTTCTTT; CDR3 protein: CASLPTGGVTEAFF
J gene: TRBJ1-1; V gene: TRBV4-1; clone size: .; D gene: .; CDR3 DNA: TGCGCCAGCAGCCAAGGACAGATGAACACTGAAGCTTTCTTT; CDR3 protein: CASSQGQMNTEAFF
J gene: TRBJ1-5; V gene: TRBV2; clone size: .; D gene: TRBD1; CDR3 DNA: TGTGCCAGCAACGAACGACAGGGGCTGGGCAATCAGCCCCAGCATTTT; CDR3 protein: CASNERQGLGNQPQHF
J gene: TRBJ1-2; V gene: TRBV9; clone size: .; D gene: TRBD1; CDR3 DNA: TGTGCCAGCAGCCTCTACCCGGGGACAGGGGTGAGGGGCTACACCTTC; CDR3 protein: CASSLYPGTGVRGYTF
J gene: TRBJ1-1; V gene: TRBV5-6; clone size: .; D gene: .; CDR3 DNA: TGTGCCAGCAGCTTGGACATGAACACTGAAGCTTTCTTT; CDR3 protein: CASSLDMNTEAFF
J gene: TRBJ1-4; V gene: TRBV28; clone size: .; D gene: .; CDR3 DNA: TGTGCCAGCAGTTTACGCAGTGCAACTAATGAAAAACTGTTTTTT; CDR3 protein: CASSLRSATNEKLFF
J gene: TRBJ2-7; V gene: TRBV5-4; clone size: .; D gene: TRBD2; CDR3 DNA: TGTGCCAGCAGCTTCGGCCCCAGTACGGGGGGTGGGTCCTACGAGCAGTACTTC; CDR3 protein: CASSFGPSTGGGSYEQYF
J gene: TRBJ1-6; V gene: TRBV5-1; clone size: few; D gene: .; CDR3 DNA: TGCGCCAGCAGCCCCTCGGATTCACCCCTCCACTTT; CDR3 protein: CASSPSDSPLHF
J gene: TRBJ2-3; V gene: TRBV27; clone size: .; D gene: TRBD2; CDR3 DNA: TGTGCCAGCATTGAGCGGGGGCTCAATAGCACAGATACGCAGTATTTT; CDR3 protein: CASIERGLNSTDTQYF
J gene: TRBJ1-1; V gene: TRBV4-1; clone size: .; D gene: .; CDR3 DNA: TGCGCCAGCAGCCAAGACCCAGGGCGGCTGTCTTGGGCTTTCTTT; CDR3 protein: CASSQDPGRLSWAFF
J gene: TRBJ2-2; V gene: TRBV10-3; clone size: .; D gene: TRBD1; CDR3 DNA: TGTGCCATCAGTAAGGGACAGGGTCACGGGGAGCTGTTTTTT; CDR3 protein: CAISKGQGHGELFF
J gene: TRBJ2-2; V gene: TRBV5-1; clone size: .; D gene: TRBD1; CDR3 DNA: TGCGCCAGCAGCGCCTACAGGGAAGGGGGCAACACCGGGGAGCTGTTTTTT; CDR3 protein: CASSAYREGGNTGELFF
J gene: TRBJ1-1; V gene: TRBV5-1; clone size: .; D gene: .; CDR3 DNA: TGCGCCAGCAGCTTGGGGTCCGCAGGGGCACGCACTGAAGCTTTCTTT; CDR3 protein: CASSLGSAGARTEAFF
J gene: TRBJ2-2; V gene: TRBV5-5; clone size: .; D gene: TRBD1; CDR3 DNA: TGTGCCAGCAGGGGGACAGGGAGTCCCGGGGAGCTGTTTTTT; CDR3 protein: CASRGTGSPGELFF
J gene: TRBJ2-3; V gene: TRBV6-2/TRBV6-3; clone size: once; D gene: .; CDR3 DNA: TGTGCCAGCAGTTATAGCGTCCACACAGATACGCAGTATTTT; CDR3 protein: CASSYSVHTDTQYF
J gene: TRBJ1-5; V gene: TRBV19; clone size: .; D gene: .; CDR3 DNA: TGTGCCAGTAGTATTAGCCGATCGGGAAATCAGCCCCAGCATTTT; CDR3 protein: CASSISRSGNQPQHF
J gene: TRBJ1-2; V gene: TRBV5-1; clone size: .; D gene: TRBD1; CDR3 DNA: TGCGCCAGCAGCCGGGAAACCGGGACAGGGGTTGGCTACACCTTC; CDR3 protein: CASSRETGTGVGYTF
J gene: TRBJ1-1; V gene: TRBV7-2; clone size: .; D gene: TRBD1; CDR3 DNA: TGTGCCAGCAGCTTGATCGGGACAGGGATCATGAACACTGAAGCTTTCTTT; CDR3 protein: CASSLIGTGIMNTEAFF
J gene: TRBJ2-2; V gene: TRBV6-5; clone size: .; D gene: .; CDR3 DNA: TGTGCCAGCAGTTACGAGGCGGGTATAAGCACCGGGGAGCTGTTTTTT; CDR3 protein: CASSYEAGISTGELFF
J gene: TRBJ2-2; V gene: TRBV7-3; clone size: once; D gene: .; CDR3 DNA: TGTGCCAGCAGCTTAAGCAGGAACACCGGGGAGCTGTTTTTT; CDR3 protein: CASSLSRNTGELFF
J gene: TRBJ2-7; V gene: TRBV2; clone size: .; D gene: .; CDR3 DNA: TGTGCCAGCAGTGGGGGGGAGAGAGGTGAGCAGTACTTC; CDR3 protein: CASSGGERGEQYF
J gene: TRBJ1-4; V gene: TRBV4-1; clone size: .; D gene: TRBD1; CDR3 DNA: TGCGCCAGCAGCCAAGTTTCAGGGGGTGAAAAACTGTTTTTT; CDR3 protein: CASSQVSGGEKLFF
J gene: TRBJ1-5; V gene: TRBV6-5; clone size: .; D gene: TRBD1; CDR3 DNA: TGTGCCAGCAGCCGGGACAGAGATCAGCCCCAGCATTTT; CDR3 protein: CASSRDRDQPQHF
J gene: TRBJ2-2; V gene: TRBV7-3; clone size: .; D gene: .; CDR3 DNA: TGTGCCAGCAGCTCCAAGAACACCGGGGAGCTGTTTTTT; CDR3 protein: CASSSKNTGELFF
J gene: TRBJ1-5; V gene: TRBV5-8; clone size: .; D gene: TRBD1; CDR3 DNA: TGTGCCAGCAGCTTCCGACAGGGGAATAGCAATCAGCCCCAGCATTTT; CDR3 protein: CASSFRQGNSNQPQHF
J gene: TRBJ2-2; V gene: TRBV3-1/TRBV3-2; clone size: .; D gene: .; CDR3 DNA: TGTGCCAGCAGCCCGATTCTGGGACTGCAATCCGGGGAGCTGTTTTTT; CDR3 protein: CASSPILGLQSGELFF
J gene: TRBJ2-3; V gene: TRBV7-2; clone size: .; D gene: TRBD2; CDR3 DNA: TGTGCCAGCAGCTTGGCGGGGACTACCTATACGCAGTATTTT; CDR3 protein: CASSLAGTTYTQYF
J gene: TRBJ1-5; V gene: TRBV1; clone size: .; D gene: .; CDR3 DNA: TGCACCAGCAGCCCATACAGGGGGCATAGCAATCAGCCCCAGCATTTT; CDR3 protein: CTSSPYRGHSNQPQHF
J gene: TRBJ2-3; V gene: TRBV19; clone size: .; D gene: TRBD1; CDR3 DNA: TGTGCCAGTAGTATCGACAGGGGGAGGACAGATACGCAGTATTTT; CDR3 protein: CASSIDRGRTDTQYF
J gene: TRBJ2-1; V gene: TRBV5-6; clone size: .; D gene: TRBD1; CDR3 DNA: TGTGCCAGCAGCTCTTCGGGACAGGGTCCGTACAATGAGCAGTTCTTC; CDR3 protein: CASSSSGQGPYNEQFF
J gene: TRBJ1-5; V gene: TRBV23-1; clone size: .; D gene: .; CDR3 DNA: TGCGCCAGCGGGCGGGATAGCAATCAGCCCCAGCATTTT; CDR3 protein: CASGRDSNQPQHF
J gene: TRBJ2-2; V gene: TRBV19; clone size: .; D gene: .; CDR3 DNA: TGTGCCAGTACCTCCATTGGGGGGACCGCGAACACCGGGGAGCTGTTTTTT; CDR3 protein: CASTSIGGTANTGELFF
J gene: TRBJ1-2; V gene: TRBV5-1; clone size: .; D gene: TRBD1; CDR3 DNA: TGCGCCAGCTTTGGGACAGGACCAGGGGGCTACACCTTC; CDR3 protein: CASFGTGPGGYTF
J gene: TRBJ2-5; V gene: TRBV5-1; clone size: .; D gene: .; CDR3 DNA: TGCGCCAGCAGCTTTAAAGAGACCCAGTACTTC; CDR3 protein: CASSFKETQYF
J gene: TRBJ2-2; V gene: TRBV20-1; clone size: .; D gene: .; CDR3 DNA: TGCAGTGCTAGTTATACTAGCTCGCACACCGGGGAGCTGTTTTTT; CDR3 protein: CSASYTSSHTGELFF
J gene: TRBJ1-2; V gene: TRBV18; clone size: .; D gene: TRBD1; CDR3 DNA: TGTGCCAGCTCACCGGACAGGGGAAACTATGGCTACACCTTC; CDR3 protein: CASSPDRGNYGYTF
J gene: TRBJ1-2; V gene: TRBV19; clone size: .; D gene: .; CDR3 DNA: TGTGCCAGTAGGCTTGGCGCGAGGGGCTACACCTTC; CDR3 protein: CASRLGARGYTF
J gene: TRBJ2-1; V gene: TRBV6-5; clone size: .; D gene: TRBD1; CDR3 DNA: TGTGCCAGCCGGGACAGCTACAATGAGCAGTTCTTC; CDR3 protein: CASRDSYNEQFF
J gene: TRBJ2-4; V gene: TRBV6-6; clone size: .; D gene: .; CDR3 DNA: TGTGCCAGCAGTCCCTTTACAATCCGGGACTCTGTAATAAACATTCAGTACTTC; CDR3 protein: CASSPFTIRDSVINIQYF